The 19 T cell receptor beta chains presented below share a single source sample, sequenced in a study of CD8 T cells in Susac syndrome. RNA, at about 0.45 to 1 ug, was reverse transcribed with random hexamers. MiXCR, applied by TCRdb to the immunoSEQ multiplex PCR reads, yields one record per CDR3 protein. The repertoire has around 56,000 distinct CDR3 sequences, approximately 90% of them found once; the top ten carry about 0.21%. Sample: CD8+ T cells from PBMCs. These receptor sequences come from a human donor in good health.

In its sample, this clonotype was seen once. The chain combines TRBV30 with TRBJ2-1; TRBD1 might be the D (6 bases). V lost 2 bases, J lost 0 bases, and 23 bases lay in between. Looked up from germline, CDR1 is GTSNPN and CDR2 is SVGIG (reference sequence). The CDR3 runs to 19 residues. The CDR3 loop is CAWSWGPFRDLGSYNEQFF. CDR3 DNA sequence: TGTGCCTGGAGTTGGGGGCCGTTTCGGGACCTCGGCTCCTACAATGAGCAGTTCTTC. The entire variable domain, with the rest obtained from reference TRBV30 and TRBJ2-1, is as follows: SQTIHQWPATLVQPVGSPLSLECTVEGTSNPNLYWYRQAAGRGLQLLFYSVGIGQISSEVPQNLSASRPQDRQFILSSKKLLLSDSGFYLCAWSWGPFRDLGSYNEQFFGPGTRLTVL.

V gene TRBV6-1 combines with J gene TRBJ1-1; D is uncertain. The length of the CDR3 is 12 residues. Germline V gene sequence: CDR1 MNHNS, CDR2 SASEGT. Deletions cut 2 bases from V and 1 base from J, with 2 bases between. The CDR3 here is CASSEWNTEAFF. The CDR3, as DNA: TGTGCCAGCAGTGAATGGAACACTGAAGCTTTCTTT.

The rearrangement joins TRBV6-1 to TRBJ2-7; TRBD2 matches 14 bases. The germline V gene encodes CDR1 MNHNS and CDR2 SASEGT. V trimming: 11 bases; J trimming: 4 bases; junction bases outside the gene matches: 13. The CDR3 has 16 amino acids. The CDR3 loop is CAVQPGLAGGTYEQYF. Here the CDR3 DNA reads TGTGCCGTCCAACCAGGACTAGCGGGGGGCACATACGAGCAGTACTTC.

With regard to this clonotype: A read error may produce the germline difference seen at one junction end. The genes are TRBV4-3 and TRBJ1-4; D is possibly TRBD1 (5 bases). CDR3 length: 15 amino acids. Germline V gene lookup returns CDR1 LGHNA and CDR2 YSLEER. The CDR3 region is CASSQDGATTEKLFF. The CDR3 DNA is TGCGCCAGCAGCCAAGATGGGGCAACTACTGAAAAACTGTTTTTT.

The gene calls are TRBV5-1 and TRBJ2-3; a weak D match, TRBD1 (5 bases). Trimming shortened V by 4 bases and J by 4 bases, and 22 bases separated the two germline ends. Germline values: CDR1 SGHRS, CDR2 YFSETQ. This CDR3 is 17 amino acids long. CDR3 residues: CASSPTSVGLMPDTQYF. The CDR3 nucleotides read TGCGCCAGCAGCCCCACATCCGTGGGGCTTATGCCAGATACGCAGTATTTT. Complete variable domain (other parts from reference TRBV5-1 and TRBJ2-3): KAGVTQTPRYLIKTRGQQVTLSCSPISGHRSVSWYQQTPGQGLQFLFEYFSETQRNKGNFPGRFSGRQFSNSRSEMNVSTLELGDSALYLCASSPTSVGLMPDTQYFGPGTRLTVL.

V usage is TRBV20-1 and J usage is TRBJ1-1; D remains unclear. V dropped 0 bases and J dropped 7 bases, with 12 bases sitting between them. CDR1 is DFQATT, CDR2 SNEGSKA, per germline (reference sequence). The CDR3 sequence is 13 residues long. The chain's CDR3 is CSARDLAGFEAFF. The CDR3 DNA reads TGCAGTGCTAGAGATCTGGCGGGCTTTGAAGCTTTCTTT.

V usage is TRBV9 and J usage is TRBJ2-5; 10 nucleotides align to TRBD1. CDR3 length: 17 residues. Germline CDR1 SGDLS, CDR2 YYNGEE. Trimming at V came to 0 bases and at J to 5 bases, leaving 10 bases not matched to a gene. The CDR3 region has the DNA TGTGCCAGCAGCGTAGGAAGAAGACAGGGGGCTTTTGAGACCCAGTACTTC. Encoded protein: CASSVGRRQGAFETQYF.

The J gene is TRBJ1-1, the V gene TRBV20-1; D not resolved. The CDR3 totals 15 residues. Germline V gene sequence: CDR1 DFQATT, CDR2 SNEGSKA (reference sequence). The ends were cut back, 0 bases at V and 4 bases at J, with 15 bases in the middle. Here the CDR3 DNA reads TGCAGTGCTAGAGATTCCCTCCTGGCCGCCACTGAAGCTTTCTTT. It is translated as CSARDSLLAATEAFF.

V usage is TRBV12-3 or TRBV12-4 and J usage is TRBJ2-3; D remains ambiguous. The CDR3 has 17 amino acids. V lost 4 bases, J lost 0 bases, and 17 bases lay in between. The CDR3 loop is CASSSTRTETSTDTQYF. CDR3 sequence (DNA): TGTGCCAGCAGTTCCACTCGGACGGAGACTAGCACAGATACGCAGTATTTT.

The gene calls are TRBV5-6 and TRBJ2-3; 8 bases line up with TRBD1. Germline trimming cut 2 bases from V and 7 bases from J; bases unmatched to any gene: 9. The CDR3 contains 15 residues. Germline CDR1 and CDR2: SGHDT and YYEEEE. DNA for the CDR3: TGTGCCAGCAGCTTCGCACAGGGGGATGAAAATACGCAGTATTTT. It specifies CASSFAQGDENTQYF.

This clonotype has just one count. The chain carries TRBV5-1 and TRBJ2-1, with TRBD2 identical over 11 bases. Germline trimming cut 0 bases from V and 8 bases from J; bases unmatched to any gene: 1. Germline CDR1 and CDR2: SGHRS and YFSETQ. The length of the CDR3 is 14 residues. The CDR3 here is CASSLGLAGYEQFF. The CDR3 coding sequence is TGCGCCAGCAGCTTGGGACTAGCGGGGTATGAGCAGTTCTTC.

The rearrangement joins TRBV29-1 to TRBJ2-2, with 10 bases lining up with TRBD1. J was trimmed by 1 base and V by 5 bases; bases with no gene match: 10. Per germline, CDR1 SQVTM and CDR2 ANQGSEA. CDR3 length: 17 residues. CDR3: CSVRMDRGGLNTGELFF. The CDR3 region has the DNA TGCAGCGTTAGAATGGACAGGGGGGGCCTGAACACCGGGGAGCTGTTTTTT.

This chain's CDR3 is CASSPSANPADTQYF. The CDR3 DNA sequence: TGCGCCAGCAGCCCTAGCGCTAACCCAGCAGATACGCAGTATTTT. V gene TRBV10-1 combines with J gene TRBJ2-3, with D possibly matching TRBD2 (6 bases). Germline V gives CDR1 WNHNN, CDR2 SYGVQD (reference sequence). This CDR3 contains 15 residues. Trimming removed 6 bases from V and 4 bases from J, with 17 bases in between.

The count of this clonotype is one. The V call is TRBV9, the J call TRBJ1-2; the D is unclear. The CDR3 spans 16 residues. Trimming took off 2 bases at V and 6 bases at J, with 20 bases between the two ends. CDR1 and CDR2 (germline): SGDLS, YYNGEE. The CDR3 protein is CASSVGWRQAQHGYTF. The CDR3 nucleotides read TGTGCCAGCAGCGTGGGCTGGCGGCAAGCACAACATGGCTACACCTTC.

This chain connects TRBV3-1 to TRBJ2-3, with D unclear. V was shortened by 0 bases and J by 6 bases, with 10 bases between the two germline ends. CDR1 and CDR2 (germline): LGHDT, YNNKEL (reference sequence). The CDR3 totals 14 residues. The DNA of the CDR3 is TGTGCCAGCAGCCAAGATAATTCCAGGGATACGCAGTATTTT. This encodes CASSQDNSRDTQYF.

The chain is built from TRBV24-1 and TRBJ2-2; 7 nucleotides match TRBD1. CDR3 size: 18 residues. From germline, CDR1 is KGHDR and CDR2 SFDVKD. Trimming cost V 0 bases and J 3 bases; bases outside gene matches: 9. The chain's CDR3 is CATSDLEGAHRDTGELFF. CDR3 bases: TGTGCCACCAGTGATTTGGAGGGGGCTCACCGGGACACCGGGGAGCTGTTTTTT.

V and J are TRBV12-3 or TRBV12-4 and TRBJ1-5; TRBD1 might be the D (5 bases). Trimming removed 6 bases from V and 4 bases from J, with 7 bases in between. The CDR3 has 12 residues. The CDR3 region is CASRGDNQPQHF. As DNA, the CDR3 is TGTGCCAGCAGGGGGGATAATCAGCCCCAGCATTTT.

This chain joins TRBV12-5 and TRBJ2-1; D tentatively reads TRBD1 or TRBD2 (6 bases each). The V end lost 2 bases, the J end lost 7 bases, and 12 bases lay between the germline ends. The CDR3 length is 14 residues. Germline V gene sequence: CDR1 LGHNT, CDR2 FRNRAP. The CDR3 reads CASGLLGGWNEQFF. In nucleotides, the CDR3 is TGTGCTAGTGGTTTGTTAGGGGGGTGGAATGAGCAGTTCTTC. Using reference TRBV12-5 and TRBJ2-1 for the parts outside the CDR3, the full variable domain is DARVTQTPRHKVTEMGQEVTMRCQPILGHNTVFWYRQTMMQGLELLAYFRNRAPLDDSGMPKDRFSAEMPDATLATLKIQPSEPRDSAVYFCASGLLGGWNEQFFGPGTRLTVL.

Here the CDR3 DNA reads TGTGCCACCAGCCCTAGGAGAGGGGCCCCTGCAACTAATGAAAAACTGTTTTTT. Its protein product is CATSPRRGAPATNEKLFF. This chain uses TRBV15 with TRBJ1-4, with D perhaps TRBD1 (5 bases). The length of the CDR3 is 18 residues. CDR1 is LNHNV and CDR2 is YYDKDF in the germline V gene (reference sequence). V dropped 5 bases and J dropped 0 bases, with 19 bases sitting between them.